This T cell receptor beta chain was recovered during a study of T cell responses to AZD1222 COVID-19 vaccine. Trimming left V 7 bases short and J 0 bases short, with 10 bases between. Germline CDR1 MNHEY, CDR2 SVGAGI. There are 15 residues in the CDR3. Measured with immunoSEQ multiplex PCR; TCRdb has only the in-frame clones, and not every one. Of over 140,000 clones detected, 80% to 95% appear once; the ten largest clones hold around 3.5%. The clonotype comes from an adult who received the AZD1222 COVID-19 vaccine. The genes are TRBV6-5 and TRBJ1-6, with D tentatively TRBD1 (5 bases). Sequenced material: peripheral blood, taken 28 days after the second AZD1222 dose. Written as DNA, the CDR3 is TGTGCCAGCACCACGGGGGACTCCTATAATTCACCCCTCCACTTT. It yields the protein CASTTGDSYNSPLHF.